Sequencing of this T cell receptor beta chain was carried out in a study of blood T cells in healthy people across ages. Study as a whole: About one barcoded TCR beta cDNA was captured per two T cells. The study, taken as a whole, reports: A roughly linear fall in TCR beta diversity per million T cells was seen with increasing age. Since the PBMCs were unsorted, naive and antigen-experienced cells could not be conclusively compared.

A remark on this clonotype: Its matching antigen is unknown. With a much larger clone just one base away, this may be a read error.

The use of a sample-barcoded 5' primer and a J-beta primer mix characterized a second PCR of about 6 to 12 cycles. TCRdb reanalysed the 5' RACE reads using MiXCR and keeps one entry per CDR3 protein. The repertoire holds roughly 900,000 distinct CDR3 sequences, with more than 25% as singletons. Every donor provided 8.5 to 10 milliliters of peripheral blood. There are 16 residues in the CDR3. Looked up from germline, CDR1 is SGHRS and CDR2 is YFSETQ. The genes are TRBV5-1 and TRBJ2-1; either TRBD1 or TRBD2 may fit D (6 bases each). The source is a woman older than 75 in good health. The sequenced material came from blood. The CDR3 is CASGFLPGASYNEQFF. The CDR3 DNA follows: TGCGCCAGCGGCTTTCTTCCGGGGGCGTCCTACAATGAGCAGTTCTTC.